Reported below is one T cell receptor (beta chain). The count of this clonotype is one. Its antigen remains unidentified. A junction end diverges from the germline sequence, so it may reflect a read error. CDR1 and CDR2 are drawn from the germline V gene (reference sequence): DFQATT, SNEGSKA. The CDR3, cysteine through phenylalanine, is 16 amino acids long. Solely the CDR3 DNA is kept, with 48 bases framed from the first base. The source of the sample is a study of CD8 T cells in ankylosing spondylitis listed by TCRdb under 2017. Regarding the research as a whole: T cell receptor beta repertoires were profiled in healthy donors and ankylosing spondylitis patients so that disease-linked TCR variants could be found. Peripheral blood was sampled, and synovial fluid was also collected from ankylosing spondylitis patients. The full study cohort comprised 25 ankylosing spondylitis patients and roughly 110 healthy donors. Findings and caveats that apply to the study as a whole: A TCR beta motif of several highly homologous amino acid variants appeared characteristic of blood from ankylosing spondylitis patients. The disease-linked clones had a CD8+ phenotype and were found at relatively low frequencies in peripheral blood. Significant enrichment of the disease-linked clones was reported in matched synovial fluid samples from ankylosing spondylitis patients. Some of the motif variants had been reported before in the synovial fluid and blood of reactive arthritis patients, a finding that suggests common disease-initiation mechanisms.

This sample was sequenced with an Illumina HiSeq 2500. TCR beta libraries were prepared by quantitative 5'-RACE with molecular barcodes. Per the authors' processing: A new computational method based on a probabilistic model of VDJ rearrangement was used to identify disease-linked TCR variants. Using fastp trimming at Q25 and MiXCR clonotype assembly, TCRdb reanalyzed the public sequencing data and kept in-frame beta chains. Rows with a matching CDR3 protein are joined into one entry that keeps the most common DNA and genes. The V and J calls come from TCRdb's annotation, not from the publication. In this sample the table shows about 220,000 distinct CDR3 sequences, roughly 25% of which occur a single time. The ten largest account for 5% to 7.5% of the sample.

The sequence links TRBV20-1 to TRBJ1-1, with 7 bases in between that match TRBD1. The origin of this receptor is a male donor with ankylosing spondylitis or in good health (not recorded which). Specimen: blood, either unsorted or a sorted T cell fraction (not recorded which). Here is the DNA: TGCAGTGCTAGACTTCCCCGACAGGGTGGGAACACTGAAGCCTTCTTT. Its coded protein is CSARLPRQGGNTEAFF.